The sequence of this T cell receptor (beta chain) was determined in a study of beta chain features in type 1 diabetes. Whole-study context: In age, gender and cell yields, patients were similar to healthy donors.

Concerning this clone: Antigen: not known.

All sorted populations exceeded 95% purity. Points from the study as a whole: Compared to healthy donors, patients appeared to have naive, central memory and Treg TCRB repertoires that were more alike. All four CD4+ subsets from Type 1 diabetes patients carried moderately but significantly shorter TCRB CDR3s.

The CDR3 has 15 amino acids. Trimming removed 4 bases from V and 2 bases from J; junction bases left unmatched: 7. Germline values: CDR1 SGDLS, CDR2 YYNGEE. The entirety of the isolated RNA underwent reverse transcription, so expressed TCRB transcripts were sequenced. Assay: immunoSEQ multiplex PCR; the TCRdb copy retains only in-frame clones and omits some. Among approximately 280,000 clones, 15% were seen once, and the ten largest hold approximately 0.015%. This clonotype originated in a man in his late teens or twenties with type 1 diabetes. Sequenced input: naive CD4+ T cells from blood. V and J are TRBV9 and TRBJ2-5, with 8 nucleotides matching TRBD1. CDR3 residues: CASSRIGTGQETQYF. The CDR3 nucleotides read TGTGCCAGCAGCCGAATCGGGACAGGACAAGAGACCCAGTACTTC.